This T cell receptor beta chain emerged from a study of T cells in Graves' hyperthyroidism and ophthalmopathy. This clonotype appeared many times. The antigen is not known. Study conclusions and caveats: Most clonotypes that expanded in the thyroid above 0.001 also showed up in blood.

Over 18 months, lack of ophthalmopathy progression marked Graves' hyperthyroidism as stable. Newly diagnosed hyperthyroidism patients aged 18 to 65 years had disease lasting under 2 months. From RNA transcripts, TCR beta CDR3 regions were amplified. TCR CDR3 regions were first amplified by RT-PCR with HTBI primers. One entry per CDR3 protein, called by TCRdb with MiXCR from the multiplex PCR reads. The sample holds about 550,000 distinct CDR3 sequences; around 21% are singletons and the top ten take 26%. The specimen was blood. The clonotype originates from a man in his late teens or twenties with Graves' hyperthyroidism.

CDR3 DNA sequence: TGTGCCAGCAGAGGGAGCGAGCAGTACTTC. Its protein product is CASRGSEQYF. The V gene is TRBV12-3 or TRBV12-4, the J gene TRBJ2-7; D may be TRBD2 (5 bases). The CDR3 totals 10 residues. The V gene lost 6 bases and the J gene lost 6 bases, with 6 bases spanning the gap.